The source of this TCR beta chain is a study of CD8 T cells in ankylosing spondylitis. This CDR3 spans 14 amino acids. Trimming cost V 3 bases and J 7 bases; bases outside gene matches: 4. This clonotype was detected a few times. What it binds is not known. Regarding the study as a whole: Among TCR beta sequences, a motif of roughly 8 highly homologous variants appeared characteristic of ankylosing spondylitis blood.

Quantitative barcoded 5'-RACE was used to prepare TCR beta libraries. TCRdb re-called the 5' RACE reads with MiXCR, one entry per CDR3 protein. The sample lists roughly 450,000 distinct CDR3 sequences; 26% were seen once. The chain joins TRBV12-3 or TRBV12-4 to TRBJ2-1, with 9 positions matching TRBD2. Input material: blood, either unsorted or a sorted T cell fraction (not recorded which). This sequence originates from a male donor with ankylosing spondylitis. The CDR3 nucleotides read TGTGCCAGCAGTTTCCTAGCGGGAAAAAATGAGCAGTTCTTC. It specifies CASSFLAGKNEQFF.